The rows below give T cell receptor beta chains drawn from one sample of a study of regulatory T cells in long-lasting Graves disease. Each CDR3 protein is one row after TCRdb ran MiXCR on the multiplex PCR reads. The sample includes roughly 350,000 distinct CDR3 sequences, roughly a sixth of them seen just once. A further study also used this sample, focusing on T cells in Graves' hyperthyroidism and ophthalmopathy.

The sample consisted of peripheral blood mononuclear cells (PBMCs), taken at new diagnosis, from a patient treated with antithyroid drugs. These receptors were collected from a man aged 40-49 years with Graves disease. The CDR3 runs from the conserved cysteine through the conserved F or W. A D gene is named only where the DNA matches it firmly. Size tells how often a clone was seen (once, few, many) or the class of an expanded clone, and some rows leave it out.

v_call: TRBV28
j_call: TRBJ2-7
clone_size: many
d_call: .
cdr3_nt: TGTGCCAGCAGTCCCTCCCGGGGGTTCAACGAGCAGTACTTC
cdr3_aa: CASSPSRGFNEQYF

v_call: TRBV7-9
j_call: TRBJ2-1
clone_size: .
d_call: .
cdr3_nt: TGTGCCAGCAGCTTAGCCGAAGGCGTGAGTCAGTTCTTC
cdr3_aa: CASSLAEGVSQFF

v_call: TRBV6-1
j_call: TRBJ2-4
clone_size: few
d_call: TRBD2
cdr3_nt: TGTGCCAGCAGTGAAATAGCGGGGGGACTAAACATTCAGTACTTC
cdr3_aa: CASSEIAGGLNIQYF

v_call: TRBV19
j_call: TRBJ1-1
clone_size: .
d_call: .
cdr3_nt: TGTGCCACCGAAGGGATATTCACTGAAGCTTTCTTT
cdr3_aa: CATEGIFTEAFF

v_call: TRBV4-1
j_call: TRBJ2-5
clone_size: few
d_call: TRBD1
cdr3_nt: TGCGCCAGCAGCAAATTGACAGGGGGGGTTGAGACCCAGTACTTC
cdr3_aa: CASSKLTGGVETQYF

v_call: TRBV24-1
j_call: TRBJ2-2
clone_size: .
d_call: .
cdr3_nt: TGTGCCACCACCTCCGGACAAACGAACACCGGGGAGCTGTTTTTT
cdr3_aa: CATTSGQTNTGELFF

v_call: TRBV11-2
j_call: TRBJ2-6
clone_size: many
d_call: .
cdr3_nt: TGTGCCAGCAGCACGGCGGGGGGGGCCAACGTCCTGACTTTC
cdr3_aa: CASSTAGGANVLTF

v_call: TRBV27
j_call: TRBJ2-7
clone_size: many
d_call: .
cdr3_nt: TGTGCCAGCAGTTTTTATGGGGGGCCTTTCTACGAGCAGTACTTC
cdr3_aa: CASSFYGGPFYEQYF

v_call: TRBV9
j_call: TRBJ1-3
clone_size: few
d_call: .
cdr3_nt: TGTGCCAGCAGCACAGGAACAGGGCCTTTCTCTGGAAACACCATATATTTT
cdr3_aa: CASSTGTGPFSGNTIYF

v_call: TRBV28
j_call: TRBJ1-2
clone_size: once
d_call: TRBD1
cdr3_nt: TGTGCCAGCAGATCAATGGACAGGGGCTTTTTCTATGGCTACACCTTC
cdr3_aa: CASRSMDRGFFYGYTF

v_call: TRBV5-1
j_call: TRBJ2-5
clone_size: once
d_call: .
cdr3_nt: TGCGCCAGCGGCTTCTTACAGGGTCCACAAGAGACCCAGTACTTC
cdr3_aa: CASGFLQGPQETQYF

v_call: TRBV6-1
j_call: TRBJ1-5
clone_size: few
d_call: .
cdr3_nt: TGTGCCAGCAGTGAAGGGGCAGCTCTTAGCAATCAGCCCCAGCATTTT
cdr3_aa: CASSEGAALSNQPQHF

v_call: TRBV19
j_call: TRBJ1-1
clone_size: .
d_call: TRBD1
cdr3_nt: TGTGCCAGTAGTACGGACAGGCAGAACACTGAAGCTTTCTTT
cdr3_aa: CASSTDRQNTEAFF

v_call: TRBV2
j_call: TRBJ1-4
clone_size: many
d_call: .
cdr3_nt: TGTGCCAGCAGGGCTTGGGAAAAACTGTTTTTT
cdr3_aa: CASRAWEKLFF

v_call: TRBV7-2
j_call: TRBJ2-3
clone_size: many
d_call: TRBD2
cdr3_nt: TGTGCCAGCAGCTTAGGCCTAGCGGGGAGCACAGATACGCAGTATTTT
cdr3_aa: CASSLGLAGSTDTQYF

v_call: TRBV28
j_call: TRBJ2-3
clone_size: many
d_call: .
cdr3_nt: TGTGCCAGCAGGGGGTCCGGGTGGGGCGGGGGCACCCGCACAGATACGCAGTATTTT
cdr3_aa: CASRGSGWGGGTRTDTQYF

v_call: TRBV6-1
j_call: TRBJ2-7
clone_size: many
d_call: TRBD2
cdr3_nt: TGTGCCTGCGGGGCGGGGGACCAATACGAGCAGTACTTC
cdr3_aa: CACGAGDQYEQYF

v_call: TRBV10-3
j_call: TRBJ2-7
clone_size: many
d_call: .
cdr3_nt: TGTGCCATCCGCCCAGTAGGGCCTTCCTACGAGCAGTACTTC
cdr3_aa: CAIRPVGPSYEQYF

v_call: TRBV2
j_call: TRBJ2-5
clone_size: many
d_call: .
cdr3_nt: TGTGCCAGCAGTGAAGCGGGTCGTCGACAAGAGACCCAGTACTTC
cdr3_aa: CASSEAGRRQETQYF

v_call: TRBV18
j_call: TRBJ1-6
clone_size: .
d_call: TRBD1
cdr3_nt: TGTGCCAGCTCCCCACCGACCAGGGGGAAAAATTCACCCCTCCACTTT
cdr3_aa: CASSPPTRGKNSPLHF

v_call: TRBV2
j_call: TRBJ2-5
clone_size: .
d_call: .
cdr3_nt: TGTGCCAGCAGTGATTGGGGGGCCGTGGAGACCCAGTACTTC
cdr3_aa: CASSDWGAVETQYF

v_call: TRBV28
j_call: TRBJ2-7
clone_size: many
d_call: TRBD2
cdr3_nt: TGTGCCAGCAGTTCGGGTAGCGGGGGGTCCACCTACGAGCAGTACTTC
cdr3_aa: CASSSGSGGSTYEQYF

v_call: TRBV12-3/TRBV12-4
j_call: TRBJ1-5
clone_size: many
d_call: .
cdr3_nt: TGTGCCAGCAGATTCGGTTCCCCTAATCAGCCCCAGCATTTT
cdr3_aa: CASRFGSPNQPQHF

v_call: TRBV7-8
j_call: TRBJ2-5
clone_size: .
d_call: TRBD2
cdr3_nt: TGTGCCAGCAGCTTACCCTCTCGCCGACTAGCGGGGGTCCAAGAGACCCAGTACTTC
cdr3_aa: CASSLPSRRLAGVQETQYF

v_call: TRBV20-1
j_call: TRBJ1-1
clone_size: .
d_call: TRBD1
cdr3_nt: TGCAGTGCTAGTCTGTCCAGGGGGATGACTGAAGCTTTCTTT
cdr3_aa: CSASLSRGMTEAFF

v_call: TRBV12-3/TRBV12-4
j_call: TRBJ1-1
clone_size: many
d_call: .
cdr3_nt: TGTGCCAGCAGTTTAGCGGGGCAAATAAACACTGAAGCTTTCTTT
cdr3_aa: CASSLAGQINTEAFF

v_call: TRBV20-1
j_call: TRBJ2-1
clone_size: .
d_call: .
cdr3_nt: TGCAGTGCTAGAGGGTTTCCCAGGGTCTACAATGAGCAGTTCTTC
cdr3_aa: CSARGFPRVYNEQFF

v_call: TRBV30
j_call: TRBJ1-1
clone_size: .
d_call: .
cdr3_nt: TGTGCCTGGAGTGTACAGTGGAGCGGAGCTTTCTTT
cdr3_aa: CAWSVQWSGAFF

v_call: TRBV20-1
j_call: TRBJ2-1
clone_size: many
d_call: TRBD2
cdr3_nt: TGCAGTGCTCGGGGGGGCCTCTACAATGAGCAGTTCTTC
cdr3_aa: CSARGGLYNEQFF

v_call: TRBV27
j_call: TRBJ2-1
clone_size: few
d_call: .
cdr3_nt: TGTGCCAGCAGTTTTGTCAGGTATAATGAGCAGTTCTTC
cdr3_aa: CASSFVRYNEQFF

v_call: TRBV30
j_call: TRBJ1-1
clone_size: few
d_call: .
cdr3_nt: TGTGCCTGGAGTGTATGGGAAGGCACTGAAGCTTTCTTT
cdr3_aa: CAWSVWEGTEAFF

v_call: TRBV5-1
j_call: TRBJ2-5
clone_size: .
d_call: TRBD1
cdr3_nt: TGCGCCAGCAGCTTGGCGAACAGGGGGCTCGTAGAGACCCAGTACTTC
cdr3_aa: CASSLANRGLVETQYF

v_call: TRBV9
j_call: TRBJ2-3
clone_size: many
d_call: .
cdr3_nt: TGTGCCAGCACAACAAGGGGAGGAGCCACAGATACGCAGTATTTT
cdr3_aa: CASTTRGGATDTQYF

v_call: TRBV3-1
j_call: TRBJ1-3
clone_size: many
d_call: .
cdr3_nt: TGTGCCAGCAGCCAAGGGACACAGTCTGGAAACACCATATATTTT
cdr3_aa: CASSQGTQSGNTIYF

v_call: TRBV5-1
j_call: TRBJ2-5
clone_size: few
d_call: .
cdr3_nt: TGCGCCAGCAAAAACGACAACACGGAGACCCAGTACTTC
cdr3_aa: CASKNDNTETQYF

v_call: TRBV4-1
j_call: TRBJ2-5
clone_size: few
d_call: TRBD2
cdr3_nt: TGCGCCAGCAGCCAAGGGGCAGGGAGGGTGGTCAGGGAGACCCAGTACTTC
cdr3_aa: CASSQGAGRVVRETQYF

v_call: TRBV5-4
j_call: TRBJ1-1
clone_size: few
d_call: .
cdr3_nt: TGTGCCAGCAGCTTGGCTGGACACTACAAGAACACTGAAGCTTTCTTT
cdr3_aa: CASSLAGHYKNTEAFF

v_call: TRBV28
j_call: TRBJ1-1
clone_size: many
d_call: .
cdr3_nt: TGTGCCAGCAGTTACGACAGGGAAGCTTTCTTT
cdr3_aa: CASSYDREAFF

v_call: TRBV7-9
j_call: TRBJ1-5
clone_size: .
d_call: .
cdr3_nt: TGTGCCAGTACCCCCACAGGGTTCAGCAATCAGCCCCAGCATTTT
cdr3_aa: CASTPTGFSNQPQHF

v_call: TRBV2
j_call: TRBJ1-5
clone_size: many
d_call: .
cdr3_nt: TGTGCCAGCACCCCCTCGGGAGACAGGAATCAGCCCCAGCATTTT
cdr3_aa: CASTPSGDRNQPQHF

v_call: TRBV10-3
j_call: TRBJ2-7
clone_size: many
d_call: TRBD1
cdr3_nt: TGTGCCATCAGGGCGGGACAGGGGGCTCAGCAGCAGTACTTC
cdr3_aa: CAIRAGQGAQQQYF

v_call: TRBV11-2
j_call: TRBJ2-5
clone_size: many
d_call: .
cdr3_nt: TGTGCCAGCAGCTTAGTCGGCAGCCAAGAGACCCAGTACTTC
cdr3_aa: CASSLVGSQETQYF

v_call: TRBV12-3/TRBV12-4
j_call: TRBJ2-3
clone_size: many
d_call: TRBD1
cdr3_nt: TGTGCCAGCAGCCGGGGACAGCGACCAGATACGCAGTATTTT
cdr3_aa: CASSRGQRPDTQYF

v_call: TRBV6-5
j_call: TRBJ2-5
clone_size: .
d_call: .
cdr3_nt: TGTGCCAGCAGTTCAAGACTAGTACAAGAGACCCAGTACTTC
cdr3_aa: CASSSRLVQETQYF

v_call: TRBV7-6
j_call: TRBJ2-1
clone_size: few
d_call: .
cdr3_nt: TGTGCCAGCAGCCGGACCCTAAATACCTACAATGAGCAGTTCTTC
cdr3_aa: CASSRTLNTYNEQFF

v_call: TRBV2
j_call: TRBJ2-5
clone_size: .
d_call: .
cdr3_nt: TGTGCCAGCAGTGAATGGGGGTCGGAGACCCAGTACTTC
cdr3_aa: CASSEWGSETQYF

v_call: TRBV2
j_call: TRBJ2-2
clone_size: many
d_call: .
cdr3_nt: TGTGCCAGCAGTGAAGGTGGCAGGGGCGGGACCGGGGAGCTGTTTTTT
cdr3_aa: CASSEGGRGGTGELFF

v_call: TRBV5-1
j_call: TRBJ2-7
clone_size: many
d_call: .
cdr3_nt: TGCGCCAGCAGCTCGGGACGTGCCACTCTACGAGGGCAGTACTTC
cdr3_aa: CASSSGRATLRGQYF